This TCR beta chain was profiled in a study of post-analysis software for immune sequencing data. Whole-study findings and limits: TRBV5-6, TRBV5-1 and TRBV20-1 were among roughly five TRBV segments more frequent in patients than controls. Normalized Chao1 diversity in multiple sclerosis patients fell significantly below that of controls.

CDR1 is WSHSY and CDR2 is SAAADI in the germline V gene. CDR3 length equals 13 residues. Trimming shortened V by 1 base and J by 4 bases, and 8 bases separated the two germline ends. Tagging with unique molecular identifiers was a feature of the TCR beta cDNA libraries. MiXCR was run by TCRdb on the PCR reads, yielding one entry per CDR3 protein. The sample carries hundreds of thousands of distinct CDR3 sequences, about 57% recorded once. There are a few counts of this clonotype. Its antigen is not known. This rearrangement joins TRBV10-2 to TRBJ2-7, with D possibly being TRBD1 or TRBD2 (5 bases each). The specimen sequenced was blood. This receptor was identified in a girl under 18 with multiple sclerosis. CDR3 sequence: CASSEFWGYEQYF. The CDR3 DNA sequence: TGCGCCAGCAGTGAGTTCTGGGGGTACGAGCAGTACTTC.